This T cell receptor beta chain is drawn from a study of identical twins' blood T cells. TCRdb called the 5' RACE reads again in MiXCR, with one record for every CDR3 protein. This table has 350,000 to 400,000 distinct CDR3 sequences, roughly 30% appearing once. There are 12 residues in the CDR3. Germline V gene data show CDR1 as DFQATT and CDR2 as SNEGSKA (reference sequence). The V and J ends lost 5 bases and 8 bases respectively, with 15 bases between them. The chain uses TRBV20-1 and TRBJ1-2; D gene ambiguous. The sample was PBMCs. The TCR comes from a woman aged 18 to 55 in good health. The CDR3 DNA follows: TGCAGTGCTCACGAGGCCGGAGAAGGCTACACCTTC. It yields the protein CSAHEAGEGYTF.